Included here is one TCR beta chain sequence, with context. From germline, CDR1 is SGHTA and CDR2 FQGNSA. This CDR3 is built from 15 residues. Trimming took 0 bases from V and 3 from J; bases not matched to a gene: 4. Profiled with immunoSEQ multiplex PCR; TCRdb holds only in-frame clones, not every one. The sample shows around 450,000 clones, roughly nine tenths of them seen only once. The data stem from a study of blood T cell repertoires in COVID-19. Study-wide context: The origin of the acute and convalescent COVID-19 samples was the United States, Italy and Spain. The analysed material was cDNA or gDNA that came from T cells, B-cell-depleted T cells, or PBMCs.

Enrollees, roughly 18 to 89 years old, lived in approximately 25 US areas. The sequence was collected from a woman aged 18-29 years with acute COVID-19. The gene calls are TRBV7-2 and TRBJ2-7, with TRBD2 identical over 8 bases. Sequenced material: PBMCs or T cells enriched from blood (not recorded which). The CDR3 coding sequence is TGTGCCAGCAGCTTAGCGTCGCGGGGGGACTACGAGCAGTACTTC. Translation: CASSLASRGDYEQYF.